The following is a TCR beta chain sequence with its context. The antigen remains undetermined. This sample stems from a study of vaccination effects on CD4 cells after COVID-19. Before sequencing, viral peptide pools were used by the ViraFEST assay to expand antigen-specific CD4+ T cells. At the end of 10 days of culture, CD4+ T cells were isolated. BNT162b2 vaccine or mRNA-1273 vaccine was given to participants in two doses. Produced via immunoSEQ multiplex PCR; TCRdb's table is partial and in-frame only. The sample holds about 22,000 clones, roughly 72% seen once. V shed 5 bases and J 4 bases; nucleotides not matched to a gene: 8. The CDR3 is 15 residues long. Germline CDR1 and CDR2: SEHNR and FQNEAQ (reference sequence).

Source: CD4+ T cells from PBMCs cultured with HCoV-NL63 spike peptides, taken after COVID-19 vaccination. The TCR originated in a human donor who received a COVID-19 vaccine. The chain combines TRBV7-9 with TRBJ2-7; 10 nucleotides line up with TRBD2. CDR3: CASSASGSILYEQYF. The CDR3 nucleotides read TGTGCCAGCAGCGCTAGCGGGAGCATTCTTTACGAGCAGTACTTC.